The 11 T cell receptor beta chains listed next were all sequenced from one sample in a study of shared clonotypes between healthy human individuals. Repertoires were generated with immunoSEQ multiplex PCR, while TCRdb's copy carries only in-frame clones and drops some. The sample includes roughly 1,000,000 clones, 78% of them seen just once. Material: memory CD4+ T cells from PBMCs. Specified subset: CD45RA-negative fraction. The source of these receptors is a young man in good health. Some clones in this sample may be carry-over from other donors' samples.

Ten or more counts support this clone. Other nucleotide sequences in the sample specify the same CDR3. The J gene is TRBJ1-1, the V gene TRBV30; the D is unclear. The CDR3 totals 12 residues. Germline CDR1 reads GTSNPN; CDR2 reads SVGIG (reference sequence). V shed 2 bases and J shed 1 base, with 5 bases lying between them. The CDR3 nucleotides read TGTGCCTGGAGTCCCTGGAACACTGAAGCTTTCTTT. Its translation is CAWSPWNTEAFF.

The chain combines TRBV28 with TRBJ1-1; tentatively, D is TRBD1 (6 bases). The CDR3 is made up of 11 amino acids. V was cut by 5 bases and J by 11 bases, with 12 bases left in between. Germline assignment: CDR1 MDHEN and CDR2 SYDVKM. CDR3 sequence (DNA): TGTGCCAGCAGTGGGAGGAGGGGGGCTTTCTTT. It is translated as CASSGRRGAFF.

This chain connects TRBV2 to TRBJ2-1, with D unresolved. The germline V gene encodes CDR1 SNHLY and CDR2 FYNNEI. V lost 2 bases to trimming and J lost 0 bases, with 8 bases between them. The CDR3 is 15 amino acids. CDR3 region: CASSELPSSYNEQFF. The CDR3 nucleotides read TGTGCCAGCAGTGAATTGCCTAGCTCCTACAATGAGCAGTTCTTC.

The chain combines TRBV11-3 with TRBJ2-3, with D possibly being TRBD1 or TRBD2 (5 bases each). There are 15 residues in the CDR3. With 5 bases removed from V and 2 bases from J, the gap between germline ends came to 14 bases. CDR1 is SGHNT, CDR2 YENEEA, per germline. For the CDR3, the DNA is TGTGCCAGCAGCCCGGGGACCTCTCCCACAGATACGCAGTATTTT. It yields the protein CASSPGTSPTDTQYF.

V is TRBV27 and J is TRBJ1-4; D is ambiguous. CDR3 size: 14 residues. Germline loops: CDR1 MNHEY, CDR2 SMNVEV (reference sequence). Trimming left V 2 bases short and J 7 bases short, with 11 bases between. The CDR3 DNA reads TGTGCCAGCAGTTTAATGTGGGGAAGTGAAAAACTGTTTTTT. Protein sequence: CASSLMWGSEKLFF.

CDR3 DNA sequence: TGTGCCAGCAGTACCAGGGCAGATACGCAGTATTTT. Translation gives CASSTRADTQYF. The chain recombines TRBV6-5 with TRBJ2-3; weak D call: TRBD1 (5 bases). The germline CDR1 and CDR2 sequences are MNHEY and SVGAGI. This CDR3 is 12 amino acids long. The germline V and J ends were trimmed by 5 bases and 4 bases, with 7 bases remaining between them.

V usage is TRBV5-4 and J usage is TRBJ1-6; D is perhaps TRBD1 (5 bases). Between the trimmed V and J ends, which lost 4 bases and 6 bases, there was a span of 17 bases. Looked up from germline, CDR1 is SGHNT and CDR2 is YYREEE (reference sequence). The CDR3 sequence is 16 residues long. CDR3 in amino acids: CASSHAAGERNSPLHF. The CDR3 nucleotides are TGTGCCAGCAGCCACGCGGCGGGGGAACGTAATTCACCCCTCCACTTT.

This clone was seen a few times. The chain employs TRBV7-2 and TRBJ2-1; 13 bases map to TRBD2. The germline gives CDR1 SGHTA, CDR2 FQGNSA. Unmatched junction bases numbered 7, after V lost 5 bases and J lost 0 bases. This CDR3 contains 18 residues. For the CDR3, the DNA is TGTGCCAGCAGCACAGGGACTAGCGGGACCCGCTCCTACAATGAGCAGTTCTTC. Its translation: CASSTGTSGTRSYNEQFF.

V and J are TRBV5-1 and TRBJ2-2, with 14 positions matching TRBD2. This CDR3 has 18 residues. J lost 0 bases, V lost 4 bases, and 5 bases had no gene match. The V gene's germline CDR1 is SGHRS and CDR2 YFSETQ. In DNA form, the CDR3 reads TGCGCCAGCAGCCCACCGGGACTAGCGGGAGCGAACACCGGGGAGCTGTTTTTT. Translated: CASSPPGLAGANTGELFF.

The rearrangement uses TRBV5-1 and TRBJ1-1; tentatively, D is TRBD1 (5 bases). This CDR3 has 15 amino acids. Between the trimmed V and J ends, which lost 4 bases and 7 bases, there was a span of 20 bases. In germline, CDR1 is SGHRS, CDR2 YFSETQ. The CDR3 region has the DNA TGCGCCAGCAGCGTCCAGCGAGCGGGGGTCGGTGAAGCTTTCTTT. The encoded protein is CASSVQRAGVGEAFF.

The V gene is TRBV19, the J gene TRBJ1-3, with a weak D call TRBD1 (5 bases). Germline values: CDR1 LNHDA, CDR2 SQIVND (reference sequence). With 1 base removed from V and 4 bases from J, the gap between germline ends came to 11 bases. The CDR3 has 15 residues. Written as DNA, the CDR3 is TGTGCCAGTAGTATAGCCGGGACGGAGGGAAACACCATATATTTT. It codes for CASSIAGTEGNTIYF. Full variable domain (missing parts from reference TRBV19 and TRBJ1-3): DGGITQSPKYLFRKEGQNVTLSCEQNLNHDAMYWYRQDPGQGLRLIYYSQIVNDFQKGDIAEGYSVSREKKESFPLTVTSAQKNPTAFYLCASSIAGTEGNTIYFGEGSWLTVV.